A selection of T cell receptor beta chains follows, all from one sample in a study of T-cell reconstitution after alpha-beta-depleted transplantation in children. TCRdb re-analysed the PCR reads in MiXCR, keeping a single row per CDR3 protein. Of around 450,000 distinct CDR3 sequences in the sample, under 12% are singletons; the top ten hold 2% to 2.5%. The sequences come from PBMCs, collected before TCRalphabeta/CD19-depleted stem cell transplant. Receptor source: a child under 10 years old with inherited bone marrow failure, due to receive a stem cell transplant. Each CDR3 is given with its conserved first and last residue. A D gene is named only where the DNA matches it firmly. Clone size appears in some rows only: once, few, many, or a class for an expanded clone.

>TRBD1|TRBV5-1|TRBJ2-6|many
CASSLGWDRGSGANVLTF
TGCGCCAGCAGCTTGGGATGGGACAGGGGCTCTGGGGCCAACGTCCTGACTTTC
>TRBD2|TRBV7-6|TRBJ2-3|.
CDSALLAGGQVDTQYF
TGTGACAGCGCCCTACTAGCGGGAGGGCAAGTAGATACGCAGTATTTT
>TRBD2|TRBV7-6|TRBJ2-2|.
CASSLLEGGPDTGELFF
TGTGCCAGCAGCTTACTGGAGGGAGGGCCCGACACCGGGGAGCTGTTTTTT
>.|TRBV29-1|TRBJ1-4|many
CSVGRQGGGKLFF
TGCAGCGTTGGACGGCAGGGCGGGGGGAAACTGTTTTTT
>.|TRBV2|TRBJ2-7|many
CASSWDVYEQYF
TGTGCCAGCAGTTGGGACGTCTACGAGCAGTACTTC
>.|TRBV27|TRBJ2-1|.
CARGQDRLLNEQFF
TGTGCCAGGGGCCAGGACCGACTTTTGAATGAGCAGTTCTTC
>.|TRBV29-1|TRBJ2-7|many
CSAGGRAYEQYF
TGCAGCGCCGGAGGCAGGGCCTACGAGCAGTACTTC
>TRBD2|TRBV20-1|TRBJ2-7|many
CSAPLSTSGRPYEQYF
TGCAGTGCTCCCCTGTCCACTAGCGGGAGGCCCTACGAGCAGTACTTC
>.|TRBV30|TRBJ2-1|.
CAWSFGSNNEQFF
TGTGCCTGGAGTTTTGGTAGTAATAATGAGCAGTTCTTC
>.|TRBV18|TRBJ2-5|many
CASSPSGMETQYF
TGTGCCAGCTCACCGAGTGGGATGGAGACCCAGTACTTC
>TRBD1|TRBV29-1|TRBJ2-1|many
CSGDRENNEQFF
TGCAGCGGTGACAGGGAGAACAATGAGCAGTTCTTC
>.|TRBV20-1|TRBJ2-3|many
CSAGFPLVSTSDTQYF
TGCAGTGCGGGTTTTCCCCTAGTGTCAACGTCAGATACGCAGTATTTT
>.|TRBV28|TRBJ2-7|many
CASDTRIYGYYEQYF
TGTGCCAGTGATACTAGAATTTACGGCTACTACGAGCAGTACTTC
>.|TRBV25-1|TRBJ2-1|many
CASSEWTDSYNEQFF
TGTGCCAGCAGTGAATGGACGGACAGCTACAATGAGCAGTTCTTC
>TRBD1|TRBV5-1|TRBJ1-1|many
CASSPGGSITEAFF
TGCGCCAGCAGCCCAGGGGGGTCCATCACTGAAGCTTTCTTT
>TRBD1|TRBV19|TRBJ1-1|.
CASRKTGYDTEAFF
TGTGCCAGTAGGAAGACAGGGTATGACACTGAAGCTTTCTTT
>.|TRBV29-1|TRBJ1-1|many
CSAGTEAFF
TGCAGCGCCGGCACTGAAGCTTTCTTT
>TRBD2|TRBV3-1|TRBJ2-3|many
CASSQVASGRAQYF
TGTGCCAGCAGCCAAGTTGCTAGCGGGAGGGCCCAGTATTTT
>TRBD2|TRBV6-1|TRBJ2-2|few
CATRRTSGTGELFF
TGTGCTACCCGCAGGACTAGCGGCACCGGGGAGCTGTTTTTT
>.|TRBV27|TRBJ1-1|many
CASSLIAGNTEAFF
TGTGCCAGCAGTTTGATTGCAGGGAACACTGAAGCTTTCTTT
>TRBD2|TRBV19|TRBJ2-1|few
CASSIESGSYNEQFF
TGTGCCAGTAGTATAGAAAGCGGGAGCTACAATGAGCAGTTCTTC
>.|TRBV2|TRBJ2-3|many
CASSNTIDTQYF
TGTGCCAGCAGTAATACTATTGATACGCAGTATTTT
>TRBD1|TRBV28|TRBJ2-7|many
CASSWADRETGYEQYF
TGTGCCAGCAGCTGGGCCGACAGGGAAACGGGCTACGAGCAGTACTTC
>.|TRBV6-2/TRBV6-3|TRBJ1-5|.
CASSFWTGNQPQHF
TGTGCCAGCAGTTTCTGGACAGGCAATCAGCCCCAGCATTTT
>.|TRBV5-4|TRBJ2-4|.
CASSSTGLAKNIQYF
TGTGCCAGCAGCTCGACGGGACTAGCCAAAAACATTCAGTACTTC
>.|TRBV7-2|TRBJ1-6|.
CASSLAGTDSPLHF
TGTGCCAGCAGCTTAGCGGGGACGGATTCACCCCTCCACTTT
>TRBD2|TRBV27|TRBJ2-3|.
CASSLGPGLESVPDTQYF
TGTGCCAGCAGTTTGGGGCCGGGACTAGAGTCGGTGCCAGATACGCAGTATTTT
>.|TRBV5-1|TRBJ2-5|many
CASSSDPTGQETQYF
TGCGCCAGCAGTTCAGACCCAACGGGACAAGAGACCCAGTACTTC